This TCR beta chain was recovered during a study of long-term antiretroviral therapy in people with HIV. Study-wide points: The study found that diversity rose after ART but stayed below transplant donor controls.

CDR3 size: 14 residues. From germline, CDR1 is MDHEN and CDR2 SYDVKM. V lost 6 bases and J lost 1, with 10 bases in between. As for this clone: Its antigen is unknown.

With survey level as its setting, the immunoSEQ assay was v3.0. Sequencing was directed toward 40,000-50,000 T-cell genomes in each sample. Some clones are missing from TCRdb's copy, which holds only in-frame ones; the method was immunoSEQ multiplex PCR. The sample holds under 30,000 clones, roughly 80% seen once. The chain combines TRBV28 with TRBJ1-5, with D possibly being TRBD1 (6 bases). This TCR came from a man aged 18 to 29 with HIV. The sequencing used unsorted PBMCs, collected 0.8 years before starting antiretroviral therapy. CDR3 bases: TGTGCCAGCAGCCGGGGGGCGAGCAATCAGCCCCAGCATTTT. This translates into CASSRGASNQPQHF. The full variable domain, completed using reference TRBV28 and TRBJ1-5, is DVKVTQSSRYLVKRTGEKVFLECVQDMDHENMFWYRQDPGLGLRLIYFSYDVKMKEKGDIPEGYSVSREKKERFSLILESASTNQTSMYLCASSRGASNQPQHFGDGTRLSIL.